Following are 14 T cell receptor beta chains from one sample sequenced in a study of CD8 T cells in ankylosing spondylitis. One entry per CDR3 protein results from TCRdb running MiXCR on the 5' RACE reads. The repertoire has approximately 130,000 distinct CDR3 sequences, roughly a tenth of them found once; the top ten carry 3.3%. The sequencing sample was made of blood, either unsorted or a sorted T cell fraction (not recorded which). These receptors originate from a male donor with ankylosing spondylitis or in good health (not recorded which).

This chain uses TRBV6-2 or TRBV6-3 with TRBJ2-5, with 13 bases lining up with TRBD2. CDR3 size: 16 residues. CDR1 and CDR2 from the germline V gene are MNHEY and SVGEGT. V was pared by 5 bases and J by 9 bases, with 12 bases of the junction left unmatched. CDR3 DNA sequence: TGTGCCAGCAGTACAACTAGCGGGAGGGCCGGGGTAGCCCAGTACTTC. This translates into CASSTTSGRAGVAQYF.

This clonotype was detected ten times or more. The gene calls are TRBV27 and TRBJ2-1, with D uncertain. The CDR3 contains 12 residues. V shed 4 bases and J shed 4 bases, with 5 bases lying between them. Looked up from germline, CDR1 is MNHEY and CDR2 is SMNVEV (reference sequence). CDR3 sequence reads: CASSSAYNEQFF. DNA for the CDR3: TGTGCCAGCAGTTCAGCGTACAATGAGCAGTTCTTC.

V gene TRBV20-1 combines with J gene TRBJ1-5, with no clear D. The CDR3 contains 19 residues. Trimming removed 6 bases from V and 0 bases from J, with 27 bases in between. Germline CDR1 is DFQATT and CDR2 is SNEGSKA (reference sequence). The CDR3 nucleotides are TGCAGTGCCGCCCTTCAAGCGGGGTGGCGTCGGAATAGCAATCAGCCCCAGCATTTT. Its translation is CSAALQAGWRRNSNQPQHF.

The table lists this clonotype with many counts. The CDR3 DNA is TGCGCCAGCAGCCACATCGGGACTAGCGGGAGAAGAGAGCAGTTCTTC. Translating gives CASSHIGTSGRREQFF. This sequence joins TRBV4-3 and TRBJ2-1; TRBD2 aligns across 14 bases. The CDR3 sequence is 16 residues long. Germline CDR1 LGHNA, CDR2 YSLEER. J gave up 10 bases and V 3 bases, and 8 bases lay outside the gene matches.

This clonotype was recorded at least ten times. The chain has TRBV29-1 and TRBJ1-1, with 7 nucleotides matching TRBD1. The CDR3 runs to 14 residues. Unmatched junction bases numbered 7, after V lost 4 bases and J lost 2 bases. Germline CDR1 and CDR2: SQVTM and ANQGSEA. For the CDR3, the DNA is TGCAGCGTTGGAGGGGGCGCAAAAAACACTGAAGCTTTCTTT. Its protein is CSVGGGAKNTEAFF.

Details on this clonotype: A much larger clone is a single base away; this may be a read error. CDR3: CASSSTGRTNTQYF. In DNA form, the CDR3 reads TGTGCCAGCAGTTCCACGGGCCGCACAAATACGCAGTATTTT. The chain recombines TRBV12-3 or TRBV12-4 with TRBJ2-3, with D unclear. The CDR3 covers 14 residues.

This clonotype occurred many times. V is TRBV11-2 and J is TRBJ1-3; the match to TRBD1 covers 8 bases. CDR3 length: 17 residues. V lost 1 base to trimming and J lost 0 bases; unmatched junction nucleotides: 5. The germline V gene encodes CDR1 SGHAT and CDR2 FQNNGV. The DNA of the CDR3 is TGTGCCAGCAGCTTAGTCCAGGGGGCCTTCTCTGGAAACACCATATATTTT. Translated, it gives CASSLVQGAFSGNTIYF.

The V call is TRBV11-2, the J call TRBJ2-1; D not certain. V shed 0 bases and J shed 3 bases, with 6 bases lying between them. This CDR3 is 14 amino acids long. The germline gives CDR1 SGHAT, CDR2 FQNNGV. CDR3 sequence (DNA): TGTGCCAGCAGCTTAGATCTAGTCTACAATGAGCAGTTCTTC. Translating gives CASSLDLVYNEQFF.

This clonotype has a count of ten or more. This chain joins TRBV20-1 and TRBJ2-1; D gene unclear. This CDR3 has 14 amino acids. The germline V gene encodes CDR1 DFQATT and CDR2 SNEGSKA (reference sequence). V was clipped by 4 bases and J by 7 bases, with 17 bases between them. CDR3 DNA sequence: TGCAGTGCTAATCCTGGTCTAGTCGGAAATGAGCAGTTCTTC. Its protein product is CSANPGLVGNEQFF.

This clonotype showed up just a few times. The CDR3 DNA sequence: TGTGCCAGCAGTCCCTTAGCCCTCGGACTAGCGCAGTACAATGAGCAGTTCTTC. Amino acid sequence: CASSPLALGLAQYNEQFF. The rearrangement uses TRBV12-3 or TRBV12-4 and TRBJ2-1, with TRBD2 matching 9 bases. The ends lost 5 bases at V and 4 bases at J; junction bases unmatched: 15. The CDR3 consists of 18 residues.

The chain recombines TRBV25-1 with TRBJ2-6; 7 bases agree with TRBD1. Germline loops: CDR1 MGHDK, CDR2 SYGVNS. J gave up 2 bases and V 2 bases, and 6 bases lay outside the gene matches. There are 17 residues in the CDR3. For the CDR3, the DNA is TGTGCCAGCAGTGAAAGGGAGACAGGGCCTGGGGCCAACGTCCTGACTTTC. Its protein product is CASSERETGPGANVLTF.

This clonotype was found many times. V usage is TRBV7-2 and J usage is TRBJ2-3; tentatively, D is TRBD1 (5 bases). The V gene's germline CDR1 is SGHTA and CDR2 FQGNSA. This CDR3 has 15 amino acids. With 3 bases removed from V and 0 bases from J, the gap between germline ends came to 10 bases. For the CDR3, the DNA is TGTGCCAGCAGCTTGGGGCGGTATAGCACAGATACGCAGTATTTT. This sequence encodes CASSLGRYSTDTQYF.

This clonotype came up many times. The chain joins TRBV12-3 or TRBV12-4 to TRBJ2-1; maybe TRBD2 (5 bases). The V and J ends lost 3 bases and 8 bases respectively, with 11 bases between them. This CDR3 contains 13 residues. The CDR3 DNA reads TGTGCCAGCAGTTTTGGGAGTAGAGATGAGCAGTTCTTC. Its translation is CASSFGSRDEQFF.

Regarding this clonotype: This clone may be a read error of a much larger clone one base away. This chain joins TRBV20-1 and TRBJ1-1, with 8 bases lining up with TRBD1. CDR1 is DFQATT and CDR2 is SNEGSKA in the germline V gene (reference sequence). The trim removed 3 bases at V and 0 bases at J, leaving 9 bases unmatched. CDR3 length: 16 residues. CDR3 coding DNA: TGCAGTGCTAGTGGGTGGACAGGGAGATTGAACACTGAAGCTTTCTTT. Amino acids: CSASGWTGRLNTEAFF.